These T cell receptor beta chains were read from a single sample in a study of blood T cell repertoires in COVID-19. Produced via immunoSEQ multiplex PCR; TCRdb's table is partial and in-frame only. In the table there are about 170,000 clones, 70% to 90% of which are singletons. The sample taken for sequencing was peripheral blood. These receptors all come from a man in his forties who had recovered from COVID-19. Both conserved end residues are part of each CDR3. Fields, in order: V gene, J gene, clone size, D gene, CDR3 DNA, CDR3 protein. The D gene is left open where the match is weak. The listing skips clone size in some rows; elsewhere it reads once, few, many or a size class.

v_call: TRBV19; j_call: TRBJ1-2; clone_size: .; d_call: .; cdr3_nt: TGTGCCAGTTCTCAGGTAGACTATGGCTACACCTTC; cdr3_aa: CASSQVDYGYTF
v_call: TRBV7-8; j_call: TRBJ2-1; clone_size: .; d_call: TRBD2; cdr3_nt: TGTGCCAGCAGCCCTCGAGCGGGAGATGAGTTCTTC; cdr3_aa: CASSPRAGDEFF
v_call: TRBV29-1; j_call: TRBJ2-7; clone_size: .; d_call: TRBD2; cdr3_nt: TGCAGCGTCTGGCTAGCGGGGGGCGAAGAGTACTTC; cdr3_aa: CSVWLAGGEEYF
v_call: TRBV6-5; j_call: TRBJ1-2; clone_size: .; d_call: .; cdr3_nt: TGTGCCAGCAGAGGACCACAGGGCTACTATGGCTACACCTTC; cdr3_aa: CASRGPQGYYGYTF
v_call: TRBV5-6; j_call: TRBJ2-7; clone_size: .; d_call: .; cdr3_nt: TGTGCCAGCAGCGCAGGGATGCTCGAGCAGTACTTC; cdr3_aa: CASSAGMLEQYF
v_call: TRBV6-5; j_call: TRBJ1-2; clone_size: .; d_call: .; cdr3_nt: TGTGCCAGCAGTCGCGGGGATGGCTACACCTTC; cdr3_aa: CASSRGDGYTF
v_call: TRBV7-9; j_call: TRBJ1-2; clone_size: .; d_call: .; cdr3_nt: TGTGCCAGCAGCTTAGGGACAGACTATGGCTACACCTTC; cdr3_aa: CASSLGTDYGYTF
v_call: TRBV4-1; j_call: TRBJ2-3; clone_size: .; d_call: TRBD2; cdr3_nt: TGCGCCAGCAGCCAAGAGGGCATTCTAGCGGGAGTACTAGATACGCAGTATTTT; cdr3_aa: CASSQEGILAGVLDTQYF
v_call: TRBV5-5; j_call: TRBJ2-5; clone_size: few; d_call: .; cdr3_nt: TGTGCCAGCAGCTTCAGTCGCTCCCAAGAGACCCAGTACTTC; cdr3_aa: CASSFSRSQETQYF
v_call: TRBV2; j_call: TRBJ1-1; clone_size: .; d_call: .; cdr3_nt: TGTGCCAGCAGTGAGCGGGGTGTTGCTTTCTTT; cdr3_aa: CASSERGVAFF
v_call: TRBV24-1; j_call: TRBJ2-2; clone_size: .; d_call: .; cdr3_nt: TGTGCCACCAGTGAGTACAGGGCGAAGAACACCGGGGAGCTGTTTTTT; cdr3_aa: CATSEYRAKNTGELFF
v_call: TRBV7-9; j_call: TRBJ1-4; clone_size: .; d_call: TRBD1; cdr3_nt: TGTGCCAGCAGCACGACAGGGGGCGATGAAAAACTGTTTTTT; cdr3_aa: CASSTTGGDEKLFF
v_call: TRBV25-1; j_call: TRBJ1-1; clone_size: .; d_call: TRBD1; cdr3_nt: TGTGCCAGCCGACAGGGTAGCGGTGAAGCTTTCTTT; cdr3_aa: CASRQGSGEAFF
v_call: TRBV15; j_call: TRBJ1-2; clone_size: .; d_call: .; cdr3_nt: TGTGCCACCAGCAGACACCCGGGACAATGGGACTATGGCTACACCTTC; cdr3_aa: CATSRHPGQWDYGYTF
v_call: TRBV13; j_call: TRBJ1-2; clone_size: .; d_call: TRBD1; cdr3_nt: TGTGCCAGCACCGTTCAGGGACAGTCACTTAACTATGGCTACACCTTC; cdr3_aa: CASTVQGQSLNYGYTF
v_call: TRBV7-9; j_call: TRBJ2-4; clone_size: .; d_call: TRBD2; cdr3_nt: TGTGCCAGCAGCTCTAGCGGGAGCGGCAAAAACATTCAGTACTTC; cdr3_aa: CASSSSGSGKNIQYF
v_call: TRBV6-5; j_call: TRBJ1-5; clone_size: .; d_call: .; cdr3_nt: TGTGCCAGCAGTTACGAGACAGCGAGCAATCAGCCCCAGCATTTT; cdr3_aa: CASSYETASNQPQHF
v_call: TRBV4-1; j_call: TRBJ2-1; clone_size: once; d_call: TRBD2; cdr3_nt: TGCGCCAGCAGCCAACCAGCGGGGGAGCAGTTCTTC; cdr3_aa: CASSQPAGEQFF
v_call: TRBV6-1; j_call: TRBJ2-1; clone_size: .; d_call: .; cdr3_nt: TGTGCCAGCAGTGAACGGTATAGCAAGAGCTCCTACAATGAGCAGTTCTTC; cdr3_aa: CASSERYSKSSYNEQFF
v_call: TRBV25-1; j_call: TRBJ1-4; clone_size: .; d_call: TRBD1; cdr3_nt: TGTGCCAGCAGTGACTTTGGACAGGGGTTTGAAAAACTGTTTTTT; cdr3_aa: CASSDFGQGFEKLFF
v_call: TRBV7-9; j_call: TRBJ1-1; clone_size: .; d_call: .; cdr3_nt: TGTGCCAGCAGCTCCGGTCCCATCGAAAAAGCTTTCTTT; cdr3_aa: CASSSGPIEKAFF
v_call: TRBV7-6; j_call: TRBJ2-7; clone_size: .; d_call: .; cdr3_nt: TGTGCCAGCAGCTTAGAGCTGGGTTGGAGCTACGAGCAGTACTTC; cdr3_aa: CASSLELGWSYEQYF
v_call: TRBV6-2/TRBV6-3; j_call: TRBJ2-1; clone_size: .; d_call: .; cdr3_nt: TGTGCCAGCAGCCCCCGGTTGGACAATGAGCAGTTCTTC; cdr3_aa: CASSPRLDNEQFF